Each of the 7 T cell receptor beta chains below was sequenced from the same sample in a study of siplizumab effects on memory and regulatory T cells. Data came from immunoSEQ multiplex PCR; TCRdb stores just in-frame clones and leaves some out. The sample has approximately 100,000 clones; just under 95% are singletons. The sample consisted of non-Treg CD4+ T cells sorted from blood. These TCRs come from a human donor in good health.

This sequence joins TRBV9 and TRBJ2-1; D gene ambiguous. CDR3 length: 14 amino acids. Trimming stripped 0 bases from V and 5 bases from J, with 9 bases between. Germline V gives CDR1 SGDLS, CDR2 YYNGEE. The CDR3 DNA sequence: TGTGCCAGCAGCGTAGTAGGCCTGAACAATGAGCAGTTCTTC. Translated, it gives CASSVVGLNNEQFF.

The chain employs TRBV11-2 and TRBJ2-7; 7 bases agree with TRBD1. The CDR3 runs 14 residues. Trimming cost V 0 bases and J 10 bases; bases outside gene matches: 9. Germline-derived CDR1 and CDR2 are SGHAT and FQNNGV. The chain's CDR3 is CASSLESPRQGQYF. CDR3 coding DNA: TGTGCCAGCAGCTTAGAATCCCCACGACAGGGACAGTACTTC.

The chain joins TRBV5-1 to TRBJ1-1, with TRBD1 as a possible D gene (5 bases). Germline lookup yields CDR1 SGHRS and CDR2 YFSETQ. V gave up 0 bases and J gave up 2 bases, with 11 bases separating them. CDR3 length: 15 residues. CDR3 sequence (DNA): TGCGCCAGCAGCTTGGTGCCAGGGCAAAACACTGAAGCTTTCTTT. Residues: CASSLVPGQNTEAFF. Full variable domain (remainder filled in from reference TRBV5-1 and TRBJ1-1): KAGVTQTPRYLIKTRGQQVTLSCSPISGHRSVSWYQQTPGQGLQFLFEYFSETQRNKGNFPGRFSGRQFSNSRSEMNVSTLELGDSALYLCASSLVPGQNTEAFFGQGTRLTVV.

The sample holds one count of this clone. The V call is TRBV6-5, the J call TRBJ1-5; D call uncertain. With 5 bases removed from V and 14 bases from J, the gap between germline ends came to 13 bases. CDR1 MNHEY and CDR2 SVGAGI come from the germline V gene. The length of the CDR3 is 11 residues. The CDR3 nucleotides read TGTGCCAGCAGTGAAGACGGGGTAGAGCATTTT. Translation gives CASSEDGVEHF.

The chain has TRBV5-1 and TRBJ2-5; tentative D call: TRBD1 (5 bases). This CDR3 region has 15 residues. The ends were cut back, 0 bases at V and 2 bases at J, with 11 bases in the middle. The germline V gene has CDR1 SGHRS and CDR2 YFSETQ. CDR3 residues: CASSLVPGWQETQYF. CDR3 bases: TGCGCCAGCAGCTTGGTCCCAGGGTGGCAAGAGACCCAGTACTTC.

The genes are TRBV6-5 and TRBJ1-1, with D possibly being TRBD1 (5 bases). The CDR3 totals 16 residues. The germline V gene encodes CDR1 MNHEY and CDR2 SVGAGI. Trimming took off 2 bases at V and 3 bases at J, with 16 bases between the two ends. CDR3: CASSYGGGSGHTEAFF. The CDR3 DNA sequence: TGTGCCAGCAGTTACGGGGGGGGTTCCGGGCACACTGAAGCTTTCTTT.

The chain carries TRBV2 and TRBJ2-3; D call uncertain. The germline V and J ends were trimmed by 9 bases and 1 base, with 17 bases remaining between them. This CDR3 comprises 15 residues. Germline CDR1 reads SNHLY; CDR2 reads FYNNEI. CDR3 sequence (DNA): TGTGCCAGACTTCCCAAGTTGGGTCGCACAGATACGCAGTATTTT. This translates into CARLPKLGRTDTQYF.